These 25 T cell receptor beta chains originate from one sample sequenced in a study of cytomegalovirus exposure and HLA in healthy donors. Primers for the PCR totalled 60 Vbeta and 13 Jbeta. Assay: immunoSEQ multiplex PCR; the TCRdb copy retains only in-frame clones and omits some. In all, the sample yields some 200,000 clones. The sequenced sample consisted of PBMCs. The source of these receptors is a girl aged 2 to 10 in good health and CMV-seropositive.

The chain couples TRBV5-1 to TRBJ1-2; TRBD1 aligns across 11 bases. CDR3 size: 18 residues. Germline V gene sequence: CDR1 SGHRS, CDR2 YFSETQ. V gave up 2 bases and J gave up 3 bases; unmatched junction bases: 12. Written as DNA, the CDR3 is TGCGCCAGCAGCTTCCTAAAGGACAGGGGGCGCTCGGACTATGGCTACACCTTC. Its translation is CASSFLKDRGRSDYGYTF.

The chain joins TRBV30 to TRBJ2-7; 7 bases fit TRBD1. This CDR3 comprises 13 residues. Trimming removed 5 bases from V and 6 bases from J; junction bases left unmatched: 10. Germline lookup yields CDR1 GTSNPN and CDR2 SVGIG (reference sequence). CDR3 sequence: CAWGSGTAVEQYF. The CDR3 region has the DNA TGTGCCTGGGGTTCCGGGACAGCCGTCGAGCAGTACTTC.

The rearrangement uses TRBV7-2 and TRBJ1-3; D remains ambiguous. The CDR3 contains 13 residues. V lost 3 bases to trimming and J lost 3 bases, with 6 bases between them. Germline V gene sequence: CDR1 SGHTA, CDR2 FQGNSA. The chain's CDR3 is CASSFEDGNTIYF. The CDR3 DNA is TGTGCCAGCAGCTTCGAGGATGGAAACACCATATATTTT.

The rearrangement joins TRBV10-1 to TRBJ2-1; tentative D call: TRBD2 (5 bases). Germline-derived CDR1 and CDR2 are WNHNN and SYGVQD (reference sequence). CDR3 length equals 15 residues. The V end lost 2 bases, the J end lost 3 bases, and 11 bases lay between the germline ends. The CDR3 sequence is CASSESTGIYNEQFF. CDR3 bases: TGCGCCAGCAGTGAGAGTACGGGGATCTACAATGAGCAGTTCTTC.

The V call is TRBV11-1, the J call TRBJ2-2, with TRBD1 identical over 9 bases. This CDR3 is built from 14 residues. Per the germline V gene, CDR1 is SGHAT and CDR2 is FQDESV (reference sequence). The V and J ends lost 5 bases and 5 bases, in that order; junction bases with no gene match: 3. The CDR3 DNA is TGTGCCAGCAGCGGACAGGGGAAGACCGGGGAGCTGTTTTTT. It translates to CASSGQGKTGELFF.

CDR3 nucleotides: TGTGCCATCCGGCTGACAGGGGACGAGCAGTACTTC. Amino acids: CAIRLTGDEQYF. The gene calls are TRBV10-3 and TRBJ2-5; TRBD1 matches 8 bases. Gene TRBJ2-7 matches the end of the DNA better, so the J call may be wrong. Germline V CDR1 and CDR2: ENHRY, SYGVKD. This CDR3 has 12 amino acids.

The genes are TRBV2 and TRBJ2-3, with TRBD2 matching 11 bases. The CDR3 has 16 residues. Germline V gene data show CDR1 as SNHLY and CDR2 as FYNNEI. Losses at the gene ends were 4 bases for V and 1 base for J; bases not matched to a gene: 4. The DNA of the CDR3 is TGTGCCAGCAGTGTAACTAGCGGGAGAGGCACAGATACGCAGTATTTT. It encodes CASSVTSGRGTDTQYF.

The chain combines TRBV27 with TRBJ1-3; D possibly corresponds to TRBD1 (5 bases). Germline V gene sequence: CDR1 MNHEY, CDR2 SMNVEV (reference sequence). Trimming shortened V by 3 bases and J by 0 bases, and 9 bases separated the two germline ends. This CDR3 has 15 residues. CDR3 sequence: CASSLRGHSGNTIYF. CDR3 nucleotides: TGTGCCAGCAGTTTGCGCGGACACTCTGGAAACACCATATATTTT.

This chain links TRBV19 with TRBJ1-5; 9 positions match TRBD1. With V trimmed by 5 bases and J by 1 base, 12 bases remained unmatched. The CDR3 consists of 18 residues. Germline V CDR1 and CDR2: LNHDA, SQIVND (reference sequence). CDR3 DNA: TGTGCCAGTAGTCTTCCGGGACAGGGTTGGGTAAGCAATCAGCCCCAGCATTTT. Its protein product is CASSLPGQGWVSNQPQHF.

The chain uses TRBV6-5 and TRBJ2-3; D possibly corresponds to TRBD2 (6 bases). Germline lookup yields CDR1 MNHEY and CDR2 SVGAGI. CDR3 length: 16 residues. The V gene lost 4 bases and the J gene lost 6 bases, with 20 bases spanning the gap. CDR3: CASSSVIAARGDTQYF. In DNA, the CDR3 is TGTGCCAGCAGTTCCGTAATTGCGGCTCGGGGGGATACGCAGTATTTT.

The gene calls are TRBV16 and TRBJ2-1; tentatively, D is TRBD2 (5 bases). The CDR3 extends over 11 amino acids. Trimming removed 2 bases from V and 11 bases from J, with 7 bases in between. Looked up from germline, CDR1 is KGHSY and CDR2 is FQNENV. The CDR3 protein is CASSQPGKQFF. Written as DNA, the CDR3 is TGTGCCAGCAGCCAACCCGGGAAGCAGTTCTTC.

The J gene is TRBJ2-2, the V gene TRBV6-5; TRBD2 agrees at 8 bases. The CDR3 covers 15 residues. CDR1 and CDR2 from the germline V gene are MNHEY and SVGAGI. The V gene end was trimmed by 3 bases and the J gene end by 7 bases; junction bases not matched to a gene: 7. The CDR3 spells CASSYLAGSFGELFF. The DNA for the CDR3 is TGTGCCAGCAGTTATTTAGCGGGAAGTTTCGGGGAGCTGTTTTTT.

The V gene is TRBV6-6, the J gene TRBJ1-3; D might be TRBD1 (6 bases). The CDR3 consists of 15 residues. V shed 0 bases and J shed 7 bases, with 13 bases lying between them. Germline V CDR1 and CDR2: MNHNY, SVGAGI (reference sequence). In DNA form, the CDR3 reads TGTGCCAGCAGTTACTCGCAGGGGACGTCGAACACCATATATTTT. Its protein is CASSYSQGTSNTIYF.

The chain's CDR3 is CASQTGGDGYTF. As DNA, the CDR3 is TGTGCCAGCCAGACAGGCGGCGATGGCTACACCTTC. The chain recombines TRBV13 with TRBJ1-2; weak D call: TRBD1 (6 bases). Germline V gene lookup returns CDR1 PRHDT and CDR2 FYEKMQ (reference sequence). V was clipped by 8 bases and J by 6 bases, with 13 bases between them. This CDR3 is 12 amino acids long.

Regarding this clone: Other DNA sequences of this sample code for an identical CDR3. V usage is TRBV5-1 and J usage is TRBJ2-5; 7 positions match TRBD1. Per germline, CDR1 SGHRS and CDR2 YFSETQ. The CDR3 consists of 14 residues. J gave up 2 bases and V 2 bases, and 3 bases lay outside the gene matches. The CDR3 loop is CASSFGTAQETQYF. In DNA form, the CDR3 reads TGCGCCAGCAGCTTCGGGACAGCTCAAGAGACCCAGTACTTC.

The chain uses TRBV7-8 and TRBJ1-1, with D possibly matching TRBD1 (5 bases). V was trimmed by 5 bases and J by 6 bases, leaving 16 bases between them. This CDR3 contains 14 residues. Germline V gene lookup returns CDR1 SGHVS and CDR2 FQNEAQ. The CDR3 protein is CASSPLGAISEAFF. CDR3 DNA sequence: TGTGCCAGCAGCCCGTTAGGGGCAATCTCTGAAGCTTTCTTT. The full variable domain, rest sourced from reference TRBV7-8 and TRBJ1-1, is GAGVSQSPRYKVAKRGQDVALRCDPISGHVSLFWYQQALGQGPEFLTYFQNEAQLDKSGLPSDRFFAERPEGSVSTLKIQRTQQEDSAVYLCASSPLGAISEAFFGQGTRLTVV.

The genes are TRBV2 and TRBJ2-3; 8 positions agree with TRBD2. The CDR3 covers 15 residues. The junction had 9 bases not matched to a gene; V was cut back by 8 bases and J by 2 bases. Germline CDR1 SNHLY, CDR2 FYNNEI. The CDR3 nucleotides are TGTGCCAGCGGAACGGGAGGGCCGAACACAGATACGCAGTATTTT. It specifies CASGTGGPNTDTQYF.

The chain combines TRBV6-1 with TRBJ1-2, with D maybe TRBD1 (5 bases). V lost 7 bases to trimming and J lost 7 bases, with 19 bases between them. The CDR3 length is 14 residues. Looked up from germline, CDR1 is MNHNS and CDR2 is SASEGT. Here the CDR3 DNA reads TGTGCCAGCACCTTTCAGGACACCCGTCCTGGCTACACCTTC. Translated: CASTFQDTRPGYTF.

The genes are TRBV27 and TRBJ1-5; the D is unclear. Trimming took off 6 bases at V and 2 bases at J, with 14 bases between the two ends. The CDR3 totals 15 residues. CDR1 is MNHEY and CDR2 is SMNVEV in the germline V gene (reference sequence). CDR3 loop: CASSARREGNQPQHF. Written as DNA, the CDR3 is TGTGCCAGCAGCGCCAGAAGGGAGGGCAATCAGCCCCAGCATTTT.

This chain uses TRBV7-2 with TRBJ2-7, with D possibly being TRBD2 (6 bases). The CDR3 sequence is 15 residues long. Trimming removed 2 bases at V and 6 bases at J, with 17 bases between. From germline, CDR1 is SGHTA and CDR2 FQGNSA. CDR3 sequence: CASSLSWESGVEQYF. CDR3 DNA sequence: TGTGCCAGCAGCTTATCGTGGGAGTCGGGGGTCGAGCAGTACTTC.

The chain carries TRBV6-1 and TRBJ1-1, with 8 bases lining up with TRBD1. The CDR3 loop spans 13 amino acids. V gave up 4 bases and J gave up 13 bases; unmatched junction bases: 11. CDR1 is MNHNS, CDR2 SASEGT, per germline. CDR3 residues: CASSARSGGEGFF. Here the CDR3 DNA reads TGTGCCAGCAGTGCCCGATCAGGGGGCGAGGGTTTCTTT.

The chain's CDR3 is CASTTDRPSSYEQYF. In DNA form, the CDR3 reads TGTGCCAGCACAACGGACAGGCCGAGCTCCTACGAGCAGTACTTC. J is TRBJ2-7 and V is TRBV6-4; 7 bases match TRBD1. This CDR3 region has 15 residues. CDR1 is MRHNA and CDR2 is SNTAGT in the germline V gene. V shed 7 bases and J 0 bases; nucleotides not matched to a gene: 9.

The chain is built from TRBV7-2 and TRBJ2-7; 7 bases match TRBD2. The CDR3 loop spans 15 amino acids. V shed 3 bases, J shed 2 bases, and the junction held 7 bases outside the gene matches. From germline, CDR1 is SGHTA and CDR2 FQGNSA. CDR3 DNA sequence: TGTGCCAGCAGCTTCGGGGCTAGCGGACCCTACGAGCAGTACTTC. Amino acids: CASSFGASGPYEQYF.

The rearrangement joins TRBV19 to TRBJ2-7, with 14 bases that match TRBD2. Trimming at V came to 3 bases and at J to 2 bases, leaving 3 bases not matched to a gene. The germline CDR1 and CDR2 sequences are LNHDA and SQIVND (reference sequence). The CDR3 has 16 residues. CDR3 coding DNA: TGTGCCAGTAGTATCGGGACTAGCGGGAGCCCCTACGAGCAGTACTTC. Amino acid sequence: CASSIGTSGSPYEQYF.

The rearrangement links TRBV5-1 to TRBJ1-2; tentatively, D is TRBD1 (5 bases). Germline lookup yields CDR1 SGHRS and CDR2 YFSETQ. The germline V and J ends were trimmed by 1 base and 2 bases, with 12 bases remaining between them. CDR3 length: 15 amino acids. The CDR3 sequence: CASSLMGQGNYGYTF. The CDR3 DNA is TGCGCCAGCAGCTTGATGGGTCAGGGCAACTATGGCTACACCTTC.